Listed here are 15 T cell receptor beta chains from one sample, sequenced in a study of cytomegalovirus exposure and HLA in healthy donors. PCR primers comprised 60 Vbeta and 13 Jbeta primers. Here immunoSEQ multiplex PCR was the method, and the copy in TCRdb shows in-frame clones only, minus some. The sample holds about 120,000 clones, about three quarters seen once. Material: PBMCs. Receptor source: a female donor in good health and CMV-seronegative.

This clone was seen more than once but under ten times. CDR3 protein: CASRGLRAGEKLFF. The CDR3 DNA reads as TGTGCCAGCAGGGGTCTCAGGGCCGGGGAAAAACTGTTTTTT. This sequence joins TRBV2 and TRBJ1-4; the D gene is possibly TRBD1 (5 bases). V lost 6 bases to trimming and J lost 8 bases, with 16 bases between them. The CDR3 runs to 14 residues. CDR1 SNHLY and CDR2 FYNNEI come from the germline V gene.

The chain joins TRBV5-4 to TRBJ2-1; TRBD2 agrees at 14 bases. CDR1 SGHNT and CDR2 YYREEE come from the germline V gene (reference sequence). The CDR3 contains 14 residues. V shed 7 bases and J 7 bases; nucleotides not matched to a gene: 4. CDR3 region: CASAGTSGGNEQFF. DNA for the CDR3: TGTGCCAGCGCCGGGACTAGCGGGGGTAATGAGCAGTTCTTC.

About this clone itself: The junction shows a germline mismatch at one end, possibly a read error. The chain links TRBV5-6 to TRBJ2-1; 9 bases map to TRBD2. This CDR3 comprises 13 residues. Germline CDR1 SGHDT, CDR2 YYEEEE. In DNA form, the CDR3 reads TGTGCCAGCAGTTTGGAGCGGGGGGCTGAGCAGTTCTTC. Residues: CASSLERGAEQFF.

This clone came up a few times. The chain combines TRBV19 with TRBJ1-1; TRBD1 is a possible D gene (5 bases). The ends were cut back, 7 bases at V and 11 bases at J, with 23 bases in the middle. Per germline, CDR1 LNHDA and CDR2 SQIVND (reference sequence). The CDR3 is 14 amino acids. CDR3 protein: CASTKQGSTINAFF. The CDR3 DNA is TGTGCCAGTACCAAGCAGGGCTCGACCATAAACGCTTTCTTT.

This clone was counted once. This sequence joins TRBV6-1 and TRBJ2-5; D perhaps matches TRBD2 (5 bases). Between the trimmed V and J ends, which lost 2 bases and 7 bases, there was a span of 14 bases. The germline V gene encodes CDR1 MNHNS and CDR2 SASEGT. The CDR3 has 14 amino acids. The CDR3 protein is CASSETLPGRTQYF. CDR3 sequence (DNA): TGTGCCAGCAGTGAAACCCTTCCGGGGAGGACCCAGTACTTC.

The J gene is TRBJ1-6, the V gene TRBV7-2; the match to TRBD1 covers 7 bases. From germline, CDR1 is SGHTA and CDR2 FQGNSA. Unmatched junction bases numbered 7, after V lost 4 bases and J lost 4 bases. The CDR3 runs to 16 residues. The CDR3 spells CASSWATGTYNSPLHF. As DNA, the CDR3 is TGTGCCAGCAGCTGGGCGACAGGGACATATAATTCACCCCTCCACTTT.

The chain employs TRBV4-1 and TRBJ2-7, with no clear D. The V end lost 4 bases, the J end lost 6 bases, and 10 bases lay between the germline ends. The CDR3 runs to 12 residues. Germline V lookup: CDR1 MGHRA, CDR2 YSYEKL. The CDR3 DNA reads TGCGCCAGCAGCCGCGACAATCTCGAGCAGTACTTC. Translated: CASSRDNLEQYF.

This clone was picked up a small number of times. The chain carries TRBV27 and TRBJ1-6; D gene uncertain. This CDR3 region has 14 residues. CDR1 and CDR2 (germline): MNHEY, SMNVEV (reference sequence). V lost 2 bases to trimming and J lost 6 bases, with 8 bases between them. The CDR3 spells CASSLGPFNSPLHF. The CDR3 bases are TGTGCCAGCAGTTTAGGCCCCTTTAATTCACCCCTCCACTTT.

This CDR3 reads CASSPRQGAYEQYF. The DNA of the CDR3 is TGTGCCAGCAGCCCCCGGCAGGGGGCCTACGAGCAGTACTTC. The chain couples TRBV9 to TRBJ2-7; 7 positions agree with TRBD1. Germline V gene sequence: CDR1 SGDLS, CDR2 YYNGEE. CDR3 length: 14 residues. The J segment lost 2 bases and the V segment lost 4 bases, leaving 6 bases of the junction unmatched.

V usage is TRBV7-6 and J usage is TRBJ1-1; 8 bases are shared with TRBD1. Germline V CDR1 and CDR2: SGHVS, FNYEAQ. This CDR3 contains 16 residues. After removal of 4 bases from V and 6 bases from J, the junction contained 13 bases not matched to a gene. CDR3 sequence reads: CASSSGQGSGRAEAFF. CDR3 coding DNA: TGTGCCAGCAGCTCAGGACAGGGATCGGGACGAGCTGAAGCTTTCTTT. The variable domain in full, with the rest retrieved from reference TRBV7-6 and TRBJ1-1, is GAGVSQSPRYKVTKRGQDVALRCDPISGHVSLYWYRQALGQGPEFLTYFNYEAQQDKSGLPNDRFSAERPEGSISTLTIQRTEQRDSAMYRCASSSGQGSGRAEAFFGQGTRLTVV.

J is TRBJ2-1 and V is TRBV7-9, with TRBD1 as a possible D gene (6 bases). This CDR3 has 17 amino acids. Germline V CDR1 and CDR2: SEHNR, FQNEAQ (reference sequence). Deletions cut 5 bases from V and 7 bases from J, with 24 bases between. The CDR3, as DNA: TGTGCCAGCAGCAACGGGCGGACCGGGACATCGAGGAATGAGCAGTTCTTC. Translated: CASSNGRTGTSRNEQFF.

This clone has a single count. The chain links TRBV18 to TRBJ2-1; D unresolved. The CDR3 length is 13 residues. Germline CDR1 and CDR2: KGHSH and LQKENI. V lost 3 bases and J lost 10, with 13 bases in between. The CDR3 protein is CASSPNSNQEQFF. CDR3 nucleotides: TGTGCCAGCTCACCCAACTCGAACCAAGAGCAGTTCTTC.

The J gene is TRBJ2-7, the V gene TRBV14; maybe TRBD2 (6 bases). The germline V and J ends were trimmed by 1 base and 7 bases, with 23 bases remaining between them. There are 17 residues in the CDR3. Looked up from germline, CDR1 is SGHDN and CDR2 is FVKESK. CDR3 bases: TGTGCCAGCAGCCAAGGTGGAGGGGTCATCACTACGGGTGAGCAGTACTTC. Its protein is CASSQGGGVITTGEQYF.

This clone has only a few counts. The chain links TRBV6-1 to TRBJ1-5; maybe TRBD1 (5 bases). Trimming took off 4 bases at V and 0 bases at J, with 13 bases between the two ends. This CDR3 comprises 16 residues. The V gene's germline CDR1 is MNHNS and CDR2 SASEGT. The CDR3 DNA follows: TGTGCCAGCAGTGTGGGGGGAGGTTATAGCAATCAGCCCCAGCATTTT. The encoded protein is CASSVGGGYSNQPQHF.

This chain connects TRBV13 to TRBJ1-5; perhaps TRBD1 as D (6 bases). The CDR3 is made up of 15 amino acids. V was pared by 3 bases and J by 0 bases, with 9 bases between. The germline CDR1 and CDR2 sequences are PRHDT and FYEKMQ (reference sequence). CDR3 sequence: CASSFQGISNQPQHF. The CDR3 DNA reads TGTGCCAGCAGCTTTCAGGGGATTAGCAATCAGCCCCAGCATTTT.